One sample yielded the 25 T cell receptor beta chains listed below, sequenced in a study of T-cell reconstitution after alpha-beta-depleted transplantation in children (dated by TCRdb to 2016 to 2017). Explained via the paper, the treatment or condition label denotes: allogeneic hematopoietic cell transplantation with graft depleted of TCRalphabeta T cells and CD19 B cells. Receptors were amplified or captured by PCR. TCRdb records Illumina HiSeq 2500 as the sequencer. TCR library preparation used molecular barcoding, with unique molecular identifiers applied to normalize quantification of the TCRbeta repertoire. TCRdb ran its own pipeline on the public reads, namely fastp trimming at Q25 and MiXCR clone calling, and kept in-frame beta chains. Here each entry gathers all rows of one CDR3 protein and keeps the most common genes and DNA. The sample has a few hundred thousand distinct CDR3 sequences on record, 13% of them singletons. The top ten clones comprise 2% to 2.5% of the sample.

The specimen comprised PBMCs, mostly from graft donor cells, sampled 360 days after TCRalphabeta/CD19-depleted stem cell transplant. The source of these receptors is a male patient aged 10 to 17 who had a stem cell transplant for acute myeloid leukemia, so the T cells may come from the graft donor.

In this sample, this clonotype turned up a few times. The CDR3, as DNA: TGTGCCAGCAGGACCGGGACTAGTCAAAACATTCAGTACTTC. It codes for CASRTGTSQNIQYF. The V call is TRBV25-1, the J call TRBJ2-4, with 8 positions matching TRBD2. Germline V gives CDR1 MGHDK, CDR2 SYGVNS. Losses at the gene ends were 6 bases for V and 5 bases for J; bases not matched to a gene: 6. The CDR3 totals 14 residues.

V is TRBV7-8 and J is TRBJ2-7; 7 bases are shared with TRBD1. The J segment lost 4 bases and the V segment lost 5 bases, leaving 11 bases of the junction unmatched. This CDR3 contains 15 residues. CDR1 SGHVS and CDR2 FQNEAQ come from the germline V gene. In DNA, the CDR3 is TGTGCCAGCAGCGAGAGGGGGCCCAAACCGTACGAGCAGTACTTC. The encoded protein is CASSERGPKPYEQYF. The whole variable domain, filled in from reference TRBV7-8 and TRBJ2-7, reads GAGVSQSPRYKVAKRGQDVALRCDPISGHVSLFWYQQALGQGPEFLTYFQNEAQLDKSGLPSDRFFAERPEGSVSTLKIQRTQQEDSAVYLCASSERGPKPYEQYFGPGTRLTVT.

This clonotype has just a few counts. V gene TRBV3-1 combines with J gene TRBJ1-1; 8 bases map to TRBD1. CDR3 length: 16 residues. CDR1 and CDR2 (germline): LGHDT, YNNKEL (reference sequence). The trim removed 2 bases at V and 4 bases at J, leaving 9 bases unmatched. This CDR3 reads CASSQQGAGGSTEAFF. CDR3 bases: TGTGCCAGCAGCCAACAGGGGGCTGGGGGTAGCACTGAAGCTTTCTTT.

This clonotype was detected many times. This chain connects TRBV7-2 to TRBJ2-7; tentatively, D is TRBD2 (6 bases). V gave up 2 bases and J gave up 4 bases, with 15 bases separating them. The germline V gene has CDR1 SGHTA and CDR2 FQGNSA. This CDR3 spans 15 amino acids. The CDR3: CASSLKSLGGYEQYF. The CDR3 region has the DNA TGTGCCAGCAGCTTAAAGAGCTTGGGGGGTTACGAGCAGTACTTC.

V usage is TRBV10-3 and J usage is TRBJ2-1; 8 bases agree with TRBD2. Trimming took 4 bases from V and 2 from J; bases not matched to a gene: 10. Germline V lookup: CDR1 ENHRY, CDR2 SYGVKD. This CDR3 spans 17 amino acids. The chain's CDR3 is CAISGLSSGSTYNEQFF. Written as DNA, the CDR3 is TGTGCCATCAGTGGACTAAGCAGCGGGAGCACCTACAATGAGCAGTTCTTC.

The chain combines TRBV28 with TRBJ2-7; either TRBD1 or TRBD2 may fit D (6 bases each). The CDR3 covers 14 residues. CDR1 is MDHEN, CDR2 SYDVKM, per germline. Trimming took 5 bases from V and 5 from J, leaving 16 bases between them. The CDR3 DNA reads TGTGCCAGCAGTCCGAGGGGGGCGATCGACGAGCAGTACTTC. Protein: CASSPRGAIDEQYF. Using reference TRBV28 and TRBJ2-7 for the parts outside the CDR3, the full variable domain is DVKVTQSSRYLVKRTGEKVFLECVQDMDHENMFWYRQDPGLGLRLIYFSYDVKMKEKGDIPEGYSVSREKKERFSLILESASTNQTSMYLCASSPRGAIDEQYFGPGTRLTVT.

This clonotype has a handful of counts. The J gene is TRBJ1-1, the V gene TRBV20-1; D call uncertain. The CDR3 runs 12 residues. Germline V gives CDR1 DFQATT, CDR2 SNEGSKA (reference sequence). Trimming stripped 3 bases from V and 8 bases from J, with 13 bases between. The CDR3 region is CSASPGRGEAFF. The DNA of the CDR3 is TGCAGTGCTAGTCCCGGGAGAGGGGAAGCTTTCTTT.

A single count supports this clonotype. The chain combines TRBV20-1 with TRBJ2-7; 8 bases are shared with TRBD1. CDR3 length: 16 residues. Germline V gene sequence: CDR1 DFQATT, CDR2 SNEGSKA (reference sequence). This CDR3 is CSLRDDRGPIRYEQYF. CDR3 DNA sequence: TGCAGCCTGCGGGATGACAGGGGACCTATCCGCTACGAGCAGTACTTC.

V gene TRBV28 combines with J gene TRBJ1-2, with D maybe TRBD1 (6 bases). Trimming stripped 5 bases from V and 0 bases from J, with 13 bases between. CDR3 length: 15 residues. From germline, CDR1 is MDHEN and CDR2 SYDVKM. DNA of the CDR3: TGTGCCAGCAGTCAGGGGACGGAACCTAACTATGGCTACACCTTC. This translates into CASSQGTEPNYGYTF.

Only a few counts were recorded for this clonotype. The V call is TRBV5-1, the J call TRBJ1-2, with D unclear. The CDR3 runs to 16 residues. Trimming took 6 bases from V and 5 from J, leaving 23 bases between them. The germline V gene encodes CDR1 SGHRS and CDR2 YFSETQ. The CDR3 coding sequence is TGCGCCAGCAACCTTGGTAGCCCCGGTTCCATTTATGGCTACACCTTC. Translated, it gives CASNLGSPGSIYGYTF.

In this sample, this clonotype turned up many times. The chain recombines TRBV29-1 with TRBJ2-1; 9 bases align to TRBD1. Germline V lookup: CDR1 SQVTM, CDR2 ANQGSEA. The CDR3 consists of 15 residues. Germline trimming cut 8 bases from V and 4 bases from J; bases unmatched to any gene: 12. CDR3 loop: CSSGGGTGRYNEQFF. CDR3 nucleotide sequence: TGCAGCTCGGGCGGAGGGACAGGGAGGTACAATGAGCAGTTCTTC.

This clonotype showed up many times. The chain employs TRBV29-1 and TRBJ2-1, with a possible D match to TRBD2 (5 bases). Per germline, CDR1 SQVTM and CDR2 ANQGSEA. The V end was cut by 2 bases, the J end by 3 bases, with 8 bases between. This CDR3 is 13 amino acids long. CDR3 DNA sequence: TGCAGCGTTGAATTAGCGATCTACAATGAGCAGTTCTTC. Protein product: CSVELAIYNEQFF.

This clonotype was detected ten times or more. The CDR3, as DNA: TGTGCCAGCAGCTTTTCAGTGTTTAACACTGAAGCTTTCTTT. It encodes CASSFSVFNTEAFF. The V call is TRBV5-4, the J call TRBJ1-1; D gene unclear. The CDR3 extends over 14 amino acids. CDR1 and CDR2 from the germline V gene are SGHNT and YYREEE (reference sequence). Trimming stripped 2 bases from V and 2 bases from J, with 10 bases between.

This chain links TRBV7-3 with TRBJ2-1; TRBD2 aligns across 9 bases. CDR3 length equals 15 residues. The V and J ends lost 5 bases and 7 bases, in that order; junction bases with no gene match: 9. Germline V lookup: CDR1 SGHTA, CDR2 FQGTGA. In nucleotides, the CDR3 is TGTGCCAGCAGCCCTTTAGCGGGGGTGCTGAATGAGCAGTTCTTC. Translated, it gives CASSPLAGVLNEQFF.

This clonotype was counted a few times. V and J are TRBV15 and TRBJ2-5, with a weak D call TRBD2 (5 bases). From germline, CDR1 is LNHNV and CDR2 YYDKDF (reference sequence). V lost 0 bases and J lost 5, with 16 bases in between. This CDR3 spans 16 amino acids. CDR3 loop: CATSREGSPRRETQYF. The DNA for the CDR3 is TGTGCCACCAGCAGAGAGGGTTCGCCCCGGAGGGAGACCCAGTACTTC.

The gene calls are TRBV6-1 and TRBJ2-7; 10 nucleotides agree with TRBD1. CDR3 length: 14 residues. Per the germline V gene, CDR1 is MNHNS and CDR2 is SASEGT. Losses at the gene ends were 8 bases for V and 1 base for J; bases not matched to a gene: 5. The CDR3: CASGDRGLSYEQYF. The CDR3 nucleotides are TGTGCCAGCGGAGACAGGGGGCTTTCCTACGAGCAGTACTTC.

This clonotype was recorded a few times. This chain connects TRBV3-1 to TRBJ2-1; tentatively, D is TRBD2 (6 bases). The CDR3 covers 14 residues. V was trimmed by 11 bases and J by 10 bases, leaving 24 bases between them. Germline CDR1 LGHDT, CDR2 YNNKEL (reference sequence). The CDR3, as DNA: TGTGCCTCCCAGCCAGAGAGGCTAGCGAGGGAGCAGTTCTTC. Protein: CASQPERLAREQFF.

This clonotype was seen at least ten times. The rearrangement joins TRBV12-3 or TRBV12-4 to TRBJ2-1; 9 nucleotides align to TRBD1. CDR3 length: 12 residues. With V trimmed by 6 bases and J by 16 bases, 10 bases remained unmatched. This chain's CDR3 is CASRTTGTGPFF. DNA for the CDR3: TGTGCCAGCAGGACTACCGGGACAGGGCCCTTCTTC.

The V gene is TRBV20-1, the J gene TRBJ2-7, with 9 bases fitting TRBD2. This CDR3 is built from 15 residues. Germline assignment: CDR1 DFQATT and CDR2 SNEGSKA (reference sequence). V dropped 5 bases and J dropped 0; count of bases not matched to a gene: 8. DNA for the CDR3: TGCAGTGCTTCCGTAGCGGGAGACTACTCCTACGAGCAGTACTTC. It codes for CSASVAGDYSYEQYF.

The J gene is TRBJ2-7, the V gene TRBV7-2; 8 nucleotides agree with TRBD1. The CDR3 loop spans 15 amino acids. V dropped 5 bases and J dropped 1; count of bases not matched to a gene: 7. Germline lookup yields CDR1 SGHTA and CDR2 FQGNSA. The CDR3 coding sequence is TGTGCCAGCAGCCTTCCGGGACAGGAGTCCTACGAGCAGTACTTC. This codes for CASSLPGQESYEQYF.

The chain carries TRBV30 and TRBJ1-6; D perhaps matches TRBD1 (5 bases). Trimming pared 3 bases from V and 14 bases from J, leaving 14 bases between. The CDR3 totals 12 residues. CDR1 is GTSNPN, CDR2 SVGIG, per germline (reference sequence). CDR3 in DNA: TGTGCCTGGAGCCCCTCCGGGGGGACCCTCCACTTT. Its protein is CAWSPSGGTLHF.

The rearrangement links TRBV20-1 to TRBJ2-5; TRBD2 aligns across 15 bases. The germline gives CDR1 DFQATT, CDR2 SNEGSKA (reference sequence). The CDR3 has 17 residues. V dropped 3 bases and J dropped 4; count of bases not matched to a gene: 9. This chain's CDR3 is CSASLGLAGGPPETQYF. Here the CDR3 DNA reads TGCAGTGCTAGTCTTGGACTAGCGGGAGGGCCTCCAGAGACCCAGTACTTC.

This sequence joins TRBV7-6 and TRBJ2-7; maybe TRBD2 (6 bases). Germline loops: CDR1 SGHVS, CDR2 FNYEAQ. This CDR3 spans 16 amino acids. Trimming took 1 base from V and 6 from J, leaving 19 bases between them. CDR3 amino acids: CASSLVASAYTPEQYF. CDR3 in DNA: TGTGCCAGCAGCTTAGTCGCTAGCGCTTACACCCCCGAGCAGTACTTC.

The chain recombines TRBV7-2 with TRBJ2-7; TRBD2 might be the D (6 bases). Germline V lookup: CDR1 SGHTA, CDR2 FQGNSA. CDR3 size: 14 residues. V was clipped by 3 bases and J by 2 bases, with 11 bases between them. The chain's CDR3 is CASSFGLIPYEQYF. CDR3 bases: TGTGCCAGCAGCTTCGGACTAATTCCCTACGAGCAGTACTTC.

The chain joins TRBV20-1 to TRBJ2-3; 9 bases align to TRBD2. Germline CDR1 and CDR2: DFQATT and SNEGSKA (reference sequence). Trimming cost V 4 bases and J 0 bases; bases outside gene matches: 5. The CDR3 consists of 15 residues. The CDR3 nucleotides read TGCAGTGCTATGGCGGGAGGGCCAAGCACAGATACGCAGTATTTT. Its translation is CSAMAGGPSTDTQYF.